The table lists the clone carrying this TCR beta chain with a few counts. CDR3 size: 14 residues. Trimming removed 7 bases from V and 5 bases from J; junction bases left unmatched: 9. CDR1 is MDHEN, CDR2 SYDVKM, per germline. Assay used: immunoSEQ multiplex PCR; TCRdb lists only in-frame clones, some missing. Of 250,000 to 400,000 clones in the sample, about nine tenths were seen once. The record originates from a study of blood T cell repertoires in COVID-19. The source material was peripheral blood. V gene TRBV28 combines with J gene TRBJ1-2, with TRBD1 matching over 8 bases. The TCR was taken from a man in his forties or fifties with active or convalescent COVID-19. The CDR3 DNA reads TGTGCCAGCACCTCACAGGGGGGAGGGTATGGCTACACCTTC. Protein sequence: CASTSQGGGYGYTF.